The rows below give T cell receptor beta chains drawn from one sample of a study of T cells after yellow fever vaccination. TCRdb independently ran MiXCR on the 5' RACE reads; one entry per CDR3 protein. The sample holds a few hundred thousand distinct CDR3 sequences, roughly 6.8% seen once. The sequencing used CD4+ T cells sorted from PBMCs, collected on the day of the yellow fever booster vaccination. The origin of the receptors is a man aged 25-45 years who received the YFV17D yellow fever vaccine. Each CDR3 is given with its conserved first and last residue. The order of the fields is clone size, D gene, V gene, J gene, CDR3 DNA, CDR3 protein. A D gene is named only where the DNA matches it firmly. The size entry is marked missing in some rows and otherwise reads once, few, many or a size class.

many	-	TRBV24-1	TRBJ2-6	TGTGCCACCAGTGACTCACGATCTGGGGCCAACGTCCTGACTTTC	CATSDSRSGANVLTF
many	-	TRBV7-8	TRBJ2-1	TGTGCCAGCAGCTTAGTGGCGGGTAATGAGCAGTTCTTC	CASSLVAGNEQFF
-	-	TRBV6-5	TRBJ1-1	TGTGCCAGCAGTTACGACAGAAACAACCCTCTAGGAGAAGCTTTCTTT	CASSYDRNNPLGEAFF
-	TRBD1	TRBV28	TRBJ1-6	TGTGCCAGCAGGAGAGTGATGACAGGGTATTCACCCCTCCACTTT	CASRRVMTGYSPLHF
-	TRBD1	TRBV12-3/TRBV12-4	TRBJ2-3	TGTGCCAGCAGTCTCCCGGGACAGGGGCTCGCAGATACGCAGTATTTT	CASSLPGQGLADTQYF
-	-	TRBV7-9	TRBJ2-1	TGTGCCAGCAGCCGATCAATCAGGCGCGTCATCGACAATGAGCAGTTCTTC	CASSRSIRRVIDNEQFF
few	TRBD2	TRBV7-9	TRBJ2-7	TGTGCCAGCAGCTATGGACTAGCGGGAGTCGGCTACGAGCAGTACTTC	CASSYGLAGVGYEQYF
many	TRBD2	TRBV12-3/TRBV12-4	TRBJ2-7	TGTGCCACCAAGAGCGGGGGTTCCTACGAGCAGTACTTC	CATKSGGSYEQYF
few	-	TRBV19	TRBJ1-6	TGTGCCACCACGGACCGGGGGGATTCACCCCTCCACTTT	CATTDRGDSPLHF
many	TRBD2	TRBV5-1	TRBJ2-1	TGCGCCAGCAGCGATACTAGCGGTTTCTACAATGAGCAGTTCTTC	CASSDTSGFYNEQFF
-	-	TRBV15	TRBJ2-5	TGTGCCACCAGCAGAGGACGAACAGTAGAGACCCAGTACTTC	CATSRGRTVETQYF
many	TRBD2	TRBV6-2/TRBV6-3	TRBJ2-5	TGTGCCAGCAGTTACCCCAGGACTAGCGGGAGAATAGTTGAGACCCAGTACTTC	CASSYPRTSGRIVETQYF
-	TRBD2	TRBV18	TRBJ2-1	TGTGCCAGCTCACCGGGGACTAGCGGGACTTACAATGAGCAGTTCTTC	CASSPGTSGTYNEQFF
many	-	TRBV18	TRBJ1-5	TGTGCCAGCTCACCCAGCGGGAATCAGCCCCAGCATTTT	CASSPSGNQPQHF
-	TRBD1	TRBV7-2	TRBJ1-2	TGTGCCAGCAGCTGGGACAGGGAGTATGGCTACACCTTC	CASSWDREYGYTF
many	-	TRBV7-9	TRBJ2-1	TGTGCCAGCAGCTTAGGGTTGGGGATAGGGGTGGATGAGCAGTTCTTC	CASSLGLGIGVDEQFF
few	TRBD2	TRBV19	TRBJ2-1	TGTGCCAGTAGTTGGCGCGGGAGTGGTTACAATGAGCAGTTCTTC	CASSWRGSGYNEQFF
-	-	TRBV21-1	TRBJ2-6	TGTGCCAGCAGCCCCCGAGGGGGATTACAGGGTGAGGTCCCTGGGGCCAACGTCCTGACTTTC	CASSPRGGLQGEVPGANVLTF
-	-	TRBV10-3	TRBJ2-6	TGTGCCATCAGGGATGGGACACAAATTACCTACTCTGGGGCCAACGTCCTGACTTTC	CAIRDGTQITYSGANVLTF
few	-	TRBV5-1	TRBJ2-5	TGCGCCAGCAGCTTGGAGGCAGGAGGGGTAGAGACCCAGTACTTC	CASSLEAGGVETQYF
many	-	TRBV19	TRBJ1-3	TGTGCCAGTAGTTCCTGGGGACCGGGCTACTCTGGAAACACCATATATTTT	CASSSWGPGYSGNTIYF
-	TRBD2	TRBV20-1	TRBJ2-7	TGCAGTGCCAGGGCGGGTAGCGGGTCTACCTACGAGCAGTACTTC	CSARAGSGSTYEQYF